Included here is one TCR beta chain sequence, with context. Its antigen is not identified. The sample originates from a study of CXCR3-negative and CXCR3-positive naive CD8 T cells. Study results and caveats: Higher TRB CDR3 hydrophobicity marked CXCR3-positive naive cells relative to CXCR3-negative naive cells.

This CDR3 spans 17 amino acids. The germline V gene has CDR1 LNHNV and CDR2 YYDKDF (reference sequence). Per CD8+ T cell subset, triplicate sorts of approximately 290,000 cells each were done. Naive CD8+ T lymphocytes were specified as CD45RO-CCR7+CD27+CD95-. It was by 5' RACE with UMI labels that the TRB cDNA libraries were prepared. TCRdb reprocessed the 5' RACE reads, keeping one entry per CDR3 protein, no DNA. Its table lists some 150,000 distinct CDR3 sequences. The sample comprised naive CXCR3+ CD8+ T cells from blood. Subset noted: CD45RO-CCR7+CD27+CD95- naive CD8+ T cells expressing CXCR3 (TNR3+). This clonotype originated in a human donor in good health. Some clones in this sample may be carry-over from other donors' samples. The chain joins TRBV15 to TRBJ1-5; the D gene TCRdb calls, TRBD1, cannot be checked with no DNA. CDR3 region: CATSSVPGPRHNQPQHF.